These 11 T cell receptor beta chains originate from one sample sequenced in a study of sequential checkpoint blockade in melanoma. This sample's treatment: randomized to nivolumab then ipilimumab (arm A) or the reverse (arm B). Clones were sequenced by immunoSEQ multiplex PCR, and TCRdb holds only the in-frame ones, with some missing. The top ten hold approximately 34% of the sample, which has about 19,000 clones, about 86% seen once. The specimen comprised CD8+ T cells sorted from blood (inferred from file names), sampled from a patient given nivolumab and ipilimumab in sequence. These receptors originate from a human donor with melanoma.

A single count supports this clone. The chain is built from TRBV5-4 and TRBJ2-7; 9 bases map to TRBD1. The junction had 7 bases not matched to a gene; V was cut back by 7 bases and J by 5 bases. Looked up from germline, CDR1 is SGHNT and CDR2 is YYREEE (reference sequence). CDR3 length: 13 residues. CDR3 nucleotides: TGTGCCAGCGGGGGACAGGGTAGGCACGAGCAGTACTTC. Its protein product is CASGGQGRHEQYF.

The chain combines TRBV27 with TRBJ2-7; D perhaps matches TRBD1 (5 bases). The V end was cut by 10 bases, the J end by 2 bases, with 15 bases between. The CDR3 totals 13 residues. Looked up from germline, CDR1 is MNHEY and CDR2 is SMNVEV (reference sequence). Written as DNA, the CDR3 is TGTGCCACACCCAGGGATAGGGCCTACGAGCAGTACTTC. This translates into CATPRDRAYEQYF.

The rearrangement joins TRBV7-9 to TRBJ1-5, with TRBD1 matching 12 bases. Per the germline V gene, CDR1 is SEHNR and CDR2 is FQNEAQ (reference sequence). The CDR3 length is 19 residues. The junction had 13 bases not matched to a gene; V was cut back by 5 bases and J by 2 bases. In nucleotides, the CDR3 is TGTGCCAGCAGCCCTGGGGACAGGGGGCGATTTTTAGGCAATCAGCCCCAGCATTTT. Protein product: CASSPGDRGRFLGNQPQHF. Using reference TRBV7-9 and TRBJ1-5 for the parts outside the CDR3, the full variable domain is DTGVSQNPRHKITKRGQNVTFRCDPISEHNRLYWYRQTLGQGPEFLTYFQNEAQLEKSRLLSDRFSAERPKGSFSTLEIQRTEQGDSAMYLCASSPGDRGRFLGNQPQHFGDGTRLSIL.

The chain carries TRBV28 and TRBJ2-7; the match to TRBD2 covers 11 bases. V lost 3 bases, J lost 3 bases, and 7 bases stayed unmatched. The germline CDR1 and CDR2 sequences are MDHEN and SYDVKM. This CDR3 has 16 amino acids. Written as DNA, the CDR3 is TGTGCCAGCAGTTTCCCCCTAGCGGGGGGAGACTACGAGCAGTACTTC. It is translated as CASSFPLAGGDYEQYF. Variable domain in full (rest from reference TRBV28 and TRBJ2-7): DVKVTQSSRYLVKRTGEKVFLECVQDMDHENMFWYRQDPGLGLRLIYFSYDVKMKEKGDIPEGYSVSREKKERFSLILESASTNQTSMYLCASSFPLAGGDYEQYFGPGTRLTVT.

V is TRBV9 and J is TRBJ2-7, with D maybe TRBD2 (6 bases). Trimming took 0 bases from V and 2 from J, leaving 12 bases between them. Per the germline V gene, CDR1 is SGDLS and CDR2 is YYNGEE. This CDR3 has 15 amino acids. The CDR3 bases are TGTGCCAGCAGCGTAGCGGGGGACCCAACCTACGAGCAGTACTTC. Its translation: CASSVAGDPTYEQYF. Full variable domain (missing parts from reference TRBV9 and TRBJ2-7): DSGVTQTPKHLITATGQRVTLRCSPRSGDLSVYWYQQSLDQGLQFLIQYYNGEERAKGNILERFSAQQFPDLHSELNLSSLELGDSALYFCASSVAGDPTYEQYFGPGTRLTVT.

The chain combines TRBV6-5 with TRBJ1-1; D gene uncertain. CDR1 and CDR2 (germline): MNHEY, SVGAGI. The V and J ends lost 4 bases and 1 base respectively, with 7 bases between them. The length of the CDR3 is 13 residues. The CDR3 spells CASSWSKNTEAFF. The CDR3 region has the DNA TGTGCCAGCAGTTGGAGCAAGAACACTGAAGCTTTCTTT.

V usage is TRBV7-9 and J usage is TRBJ2-5; TRBD2 matches at 8 bases. CDR1 is SEHNR, CDR2 FQNEAQ, per germline (reference sequence). V was clipped by 0 bases and J by 3 bases; unmatched bases: 0. The CDR3 is made up of 14 amino acids. The CDR3 DNA reads as TGTGCCAGCAGCTTAGCTAGCGGGAAAGAGACCCAGTACTTC. Translated: CASSLASGKETQYF.

The rearrangement uses TRBV13 and TRBJ1-2, with no clear D. Trimming shortened V by 2 bases and J by 2 bases, and 9 bases separated the two germline ends. The CDR3 length is 14 residues. In germline, CDR1 is PRHDT, CDR2 FYEKMQ (reference sequence). The chain's CDR3 is CASSLSGMNYGYTF. The CDR3, as DNA: TGTGCCAGCAGCTTATCGGGGATGAACTATGGCTACACCTTC.

The rearrangement links TRBV6-5 to TRBJ1-1; D gene uncertain. The V end was cut by 6 bases, the J end by 4 bases, with 6 bases between. Germline CDR1 MNHEY, CDR2 SVGAGI. CDR3 length equals 11 residues. CDR3 nucleotide sequence: TGTGCCAGCAGCCGGGGCACTGAAGCTTTCTTT. Amino acid sequence: CASSRGTEAFF.

This clone was picked up a small number of times. The DNA of the CDR3 is TGTGCCAGTAGTACCCTTCGGGACACCTCTGGAAACACCATATATTTT. It specifies CASSTLRDTSGNTIYF. The chain recombines TRBV19 with TRBJ1-3, with D maybe TRBD1 (6 bases). This CDR3 is built from 16 residues. From germline, CDR1 is LNHDA and CDR2 SQIVND (reference sequence). V was shortened by 4 bases and J by 0 bases, with 13 bases between the two germline ends.

The chain recombines TRBV11-2 with TRBJ2-7; 9 bases match TRBD2. Trimming removed 2 bases from V and 7 bases from J; junction bases left unmatched: 9. This CDR3 is built from 15 residues. Per the germline V gene, CDR1 is SGHAT and CDR2 is FQNNGV. The CDR3 bases are TGTGCCAGCAGCTTATTTGGTAGCGGGAGAGGGGAGCAGTACTTC. Its protein product is CASSLFGSGRGEQYF.